These 9 T cell receptor beta chains originate from one sample sequenced in a study of shared clonotypes between healthy human individuals. Produced via immunoSEQ multiplex PCR; TCRdb's table is partial and in-frame only. The data contain 560,000 or so clones, roughly 96% of them singletons. Cells designated naive CD8 were CD45RO-negative and were positively selected for CCR7, with terminally differentiated effector memory CD45RA+ cells excluded. Sequenced material: naive CD8+ T cells sorted from blood. These receptors originate from a woman between 25 and 40 years old in good health.

The chain uses TRBV4-1 and TRBJ1-3; D remains ambiguous. CDR3 length: 16 residues. The V end was cut by 1 base, the J end by 5 bases, with 15 bases between. Germline V gives CDR1 MGHRA, CDR2 YSYEKL. CDR3 sequence reads: CASSQAPPGRRNTIYF. The CDR3 coding sequence is TGCGCCAGCAGCCAAGCCCCCCCCGGGCGGCGAAACACCATATATTTT.

The DNA of the CDR3 is TGTGCCAGCAGCCCCACTCTAGCGGCTGAATTCTACGAGCAGTACTTC. This translates into CASSPTLAAEFYEQYF. This chain joins TRBV7-6 and TRBJ2-7; TRBD2 aligns across 7 bases. Trimming at V came to 5 bases and at J to 3 bases, leaving 13 bases not matched to a gene. Per germline, CDR1 SGHVS and CDR2 FNYEAQ. The CDR3 has 16 residues. Using reference TRBV7-6 and TRBJ2-7 for the parts outside the CDR3, the full variable domain is GAGVSQSPRYKVTKRGQDVALRCDPISGHVSLYWYRQALGQGPEFLTYFNYEAQQDKSGLPNDRFSAERPEGSISTLTIQRTEQRDSAMYRCASSPTLAAEFYEQYFGPGTRLTVT.

The gene calls are TRBV27 and TRBJ1-2, with 10 bases matching TRBD1. This CDR3 has 17 amino acids. The germline V gene has CDR1 MNHEY and CDR2 SMNVEV (reference sequence). V dropped 7 bases and J dropped 3; count of bases not matched to a gene: 14. CDR3: CASTPHGGTGVDYGYTF. In DNA, the CDR3 is TGTGCCAGCACTCCTCACGGGGGGACAGGGGTGGACTATGGCTACACCTTC.

This clone was picked up one time. The chain links TRBV28 to TRBJ1-3; 8 bases are shared with TRBD1. Germline lookup yields CDR1 MDHEN and CDR2 SYDVKM. V lost 2 bases to trimming and J lost 3 bases; unmatched junction nucleotides: 3. CDR3 size: 15 residues. CDR3 in amino acids: CASSLAGGFGNTIYF. As DNA, the CDR3 is TGTGCCAGCAGTTTAGCAGGGGGCTTTGGAAACACCATATATTTT.

The rearrangement uses TRBV6-5 and TRBJ1-5; tentatively, D is TRBD1 (6 bases). Trimming took 3 bases from V and 7 from J, leaving 13 bases between them. This CDR3 spans 14 amino acids. Germline CDR1 and CDR2: MNHEY and SVGAGI. The CDR3 reads CASSYGRGGQPQHF. The CDR3 DNA sequence: TGTGCCAGCAGTTATGGCAGGGGAGGCCAGCCCCAGCATTTT.

The chain recombines TRBV28 with TRBJ1-1, with TRBD1 matching over 8 bases. This CDR3 comprises 15 residues. After removal of 6 bases from V and 2 bases from J, the junction contained 8 bases not matched to a gene. Germline V CDR1 and CDR2: MDHEN, SYDVKM. In DNA, the CDR3 is TGTGCCAGCAGCGCCACGGACAGGGCCAACACTGAAGCTTTCTTT. It translates to CASSATDRANTEAFF.

V usage is TRBV9 and J usage is TRBJ2-1, with 14 bases matching TRBD2. This CDR3 is built from 19 residues. V was pared by 0 bases and J by 4 bases, with 9 bases of the junction left unmatched. The germline V gene encodes CDR1 SGDLS and CDR2 YYNGEE. The DNA for the CDR3 is TGTGCCAGCAGCGTAGGTGAGGGACTAGCGGGAGAGGTTTACAATGAGCAGTTCTTC. Its translation: CASSVGEGLAGEVYNEQFF.

The rearrangement joins TRBV5-1 to TRBJ2-7, with D perhaps matching TRBD2 (6 bases). V shed 4 bases and J shed 0 bases, with 11 bases lying between them. Germline V gives CDR1 SGHRS, CDR2 YFSETQ. This CDR3 spans 14 amino acids. CDR3 bases: TGCGCCAGCAGCATGGGACTGGGCTCCTACGAGCAGTACTTC. Translating gives CASSMGLGSYEQYF.

The CDR3 loop reads CASSRTGDGPGELFF. The CDR3, as DNA: TGTGCCAGCAGTCGGACAGGGGACGGTCCCGGGGAGCTGTTTTTT. This rearrangement joins TRBV6-5 to TRBJ2-2; 9 bases match TRBD1. The CDR3 has 15 amino acids. CDR1 MNHEY and CDR2 SVGAGI come from the germline V gene. V dropped 5 bases and J dropped 6; count of bases not matched to a gene: 7.